The 32 T cell receptor beta chains below were found in one sample sequenced in a study of CD8 T cells in ankylosing spondylitis. MiXCR, applied by TCRdb to the 5' RACE reads, yields one record per CDR3 protein. The sample holds tens of thousands of distinct CDR3 sequences, roughly 8.5% seen once. General observations from the study: About 8 highly homologous variants made up a TCR beta motif, and this motif appeared characteristic of ankylosing spondylitis blood.

Which antigens these TCRs recognize remains unknown. The specimen sequenced was blood, either unsorted or a sorted T cell fraction (not recorded which). The source of these receptors is a male donor with ankylosing spondylitis.

This clonotype was counted a few times. The CDR3 bases are TGTGCCAGCAGTACCTGGGTCGGGACTCCGGATACGCAGTATTTT. This translates into CASSTWVGTPDTQYF. V usage is TRBV27 and J usage is TRBJ2-3; D might be TRBD2 (6 bases). Germline CDR1 is MNHEY and CDR2 is SMNVEV (reference sequence). This CDR3 spans 15 amino acids. V was clipped by 5 bases and J by 6 bases, with 18 bases between them.

This clonotype was seen at least ten times. V and J are TRBV25-1 and TRBJ1-2; D gene ambiguous. The CDR3 length is 12 residues. Germline assignment: CDR1 MGHDK and CDR2 SYGVNS. The V gene lost 2 bases and the J gene lost 7 bases, with 8 bases spanning the gap. CDR3 sequence reads: CASSEPESGYTF. The CDR3 DNA is TGTGCCAGCAGTGAACCTGAAAGTGGCTACACCTTC.

The rearrangement joins TRBV3-1 to TRBJ2-3, with D unresolved. The germline CDR1 and CDR2 sequences are LGHDT and YNNKEL (reference sequence). The CDR3 is 16 amino acids. Between the trimmed V and J ends, which lost 0 bases and 12 bases, there was a span of 22 bases. This CDR3 reads CASSQDNRLATSFQYF. CDR3 bases: TGTGCCAGCAGCCAAGATAATAGACTTGCTACAAGTTTCCAGTATTTT.

In its sample, this clonotype was seen a few times. The rearrangement joins TRBV6-5 to TRBJ1-1, with unresolved D. The CDR3 loop spans 15 amino acids. V was pared by 0 bases and J by 2 bases, with 10 bases between. Germline CDR1 reads MNHEY; CDR2 reads SVGAGI. CDR3 in DNA: TGTGCCAGCAGTTACTCGAAGGGCACCAACACTGAAGCTTTCTTT. It yields the protein CASSYSKGTNTEAFF.

This clonotype was picked up many times. This rearrangement joins TRBV7-9 to TRBJ1-1, with D perhaps TRBD1 (5 bases). CDR3 length equals 14 residues. Germline CDR1 is SEHNR and CDR2 is FQNEAQ (reference sequence). The V end was cut by 4 bases, the J end by 4 bases, with 13 bases between. DNA of the CDR3: TGTGCCAGCAGCTCTAATGCTAGGGGCACTGAAGCTTTCTTT. This encodes CASSSNARGTEAFF.

The rearrangement links TRBV27 to TRBJ2-4; perhaps TRBD2 as D (5 bases). The V end was cut by 0 bases, the J end by 5 bases, with 11 bases between. This CDR3 is built from 15 residues. Germline CDR1 and CDR2: MNHEY and SMNVEV (reference sequence). In nucleotides, the CDR3 is TGTGCCAGCAGTTTATCTTCAGCGGAAGAAAACATTCAGTACTTC. Its translation is CASSLSSAEENIQYF.

This clonotype was observed many times. The chain links TRBV6-4 to TRBJ2-7, with 8 bases fitting TRBD1. The CDR3 covers 14 residues. V dropped 5 bases and J dropped 4; count of bases not matched to a gene: 7. Germline V gene data show CDR1 as MRHNA and CDR2 as SNTAGT. This CDR3 is CASSFGGQGYEQYF. The CDR3 region has the DNA TGTGCCAGCAGTTTCGGTGGACAGGGTTACGAGCAGTACTTC.

The chain is built from TRBV7-2 and TRBJ2-5; 16 nucleotides agree with TRBD2. Trimming cost V 4 bases and J 5 bases; bases outside gene matches: 7. This CDR3 contains 17 residues. The germline gives CDR1 SGHTA, CDR2 FQGNSA. The CDR3, as DNA: TGTGCCAGCAGCTCGGGACTAGCGGGAGGGCCTCATGAGACCCAGTACTTC. Translation: CASSSGLAGGPHETQYF.

This clonotype was recorded a few times. The chain carries TRBV29-1 and TRBJ1-1; 8 nucleotides align to TRBD1. The CDR3 totals 14 residues. The V gene end was trimmed by 8 bases and the J gene end by 1 base; junction bases not matched to a gene: 9. CDR1 SQVTM and CDR2 ANQGSEA come from the germline V gene. The DNA of the CDR3 is TGCAGCACACTGGACAGGGATACGAACACTGAAGCTTTCTTT. Amino acid sequence: CSTLDRDTNTEAFF.

J is TRBJ2-7 and V is TRBV11-2; 9 bases are shared with TRBD1. After removal of 5 bases from V and 4 bases from J, the junction contained 12 bases not matched to a gene. The CDR3 runs 16 residues. Looked up from germline, CDR1 is SGHAT and CDR2 is FQNNGV. The CDR3 region has the DNA TGTGCCAGCAGCGACAGGGGGGGGGACAGACATTACGAGCAGTACTTC. Translating gives CASSDRGGDRHYEQYF.

This sequence joins TRBV7-9 and TRBJ2-1, with 11 bases aligning to TRBD2. V lost 5 bases and J lost 8; bases outside the gene matches: 5. CDR1 SEHNR and CDR2 FQNEAQ come from the germline V gene (reference sequence). The length of the CDR3 is 14 residues. CDR3 coding DNA: TGTGCCAGCAGCATGACTAGCGGGAAAGATGAGCAGTTCTTC. Translation: CASSMTSGKDEQFF. Full variable domain (remainder filled in from reference TRBV7-9 and TRBJ2-1): DTGVSQNPRHKITKRGQNVTFRCDPISEHNRLYWYRQTLGQGPEFLTYFQNEAQLEKSRLLSDRFSAERPKGSFSTLEIQRTEQGDSAMYLCASSMTSGKDEQFFGPGTRLTVL.

This clonotype occurred a few times. The V call is TRBV7-9, the J call TRBJ1-4; TRBD1 might be the D (5 bases). Germline CDR1 reads SEHNR; CDR2 reads FQNEAQ (reference sequence). The V gene lost 0 bases and the J gene lost 8 bases, with 13 bases spanning the gap. CDR3 length: 15 residues. CDR3 DNA: TGTGCCAGCAGCTTAGCTTGGGGGTCTGCGGAAAAACTGTTTTTT. This gives the protein CASSLAWGSAEKLFF.

In this sample, this clonotype turned up a few times. One end of the junction varies from germline; a read error may be responsible. In nucleotides, the CDR3 is TGTGCCAGCAGCTTGGCCGACGCCCTTAACTATGACTACACCTTC. This gives the protein CASSLADALNYDYTF. The rearrangement uses TRBV5-5 and TRBJ1-2; unclear D gene. The CDR3 runs to 15 residues. CDR1 is SGHKS, CDR2 YYEKEE, per germline (reference sequence).

This clonotype is labeled as medium-sized. The chain has TRBV10-3 and TRBJ2-5; 9 positions agree with TRBD1. The CDR3 length is 15 residues. CDR1 is ENHRY, CDR2 SYGVKD, per germline. V shed 6 bases, J shed 1 base, and the junction held 6 bases outside the gene matches. Written as DNA, the CDR3 is TGTGCCATCAGAGAGGACAGGGGCCTCCAAGAGACCCAGTACTTC. Encoded protein: CAIREDRGLQETQYF.

This clonotype was seen many times. The junction departs from the called germline gene at one end, perhaps through a read error. This rearrangement joins TRBV7-2 to TRBJ2-2; TRBD2 is a possible D gene (5 bases). Germline loops: CDR1 SGHTA, CDR2 FQGNSA. CDR3 length equals 16 residues. The CDR3 region is CASSLRGVANTGELFF. The DNA of the CDR3 is TGTGCCAGCAGCCTGAGAGGCGTAGCGAATACCGGGGAGCTGTTTTTT.

A few counts support this clonotype. The gene calls are TRBV29-1 and TRBJ2-1; D ambiguous. V was pared by 4 bases and J by 7 bases, with 11 bases between. Germline V gives CDR1 SQVTM, CDR2 ANQGSEA. The CDR3 sequence is 12 residues long. The CDR3: CSVVQRLNEQFF. CDR3 DNA: TGCAGCGTTGTTCAGCGTCTAAATGAGCAGTTCTTC.

This clonotype has at least ten counts. The chain combines TRBV6-1 with TRBJ1-1, with 9 bases lining up with TRBD1. The CDR3 is 14 residues long. The ends lost 5 bases at V and 5 bases at J; junction bases unmatched: 6. From germline, CDR1 is MNHNS and CDR2 SASEGT. As DNA, the CDR3 is TGTGCCAGCAGTCCGTCGACAGGGGGGACTGAAGCTTTCTTT. It yields the protein CASSPSTGGTEAFF.

The chain combines TRBV3-1 with TRBJ2-7; D perhaps matches TRBD1 (6 bases). The V end was cut by 1 base, the J end by 4 bases, with 8 bases between. The length of the CDR3 is 13 residues. The germline V gene has CDR1 LGHDT and CDR2 YNNKEL (reference sequence). The CDR3 coding sequence is TGTGCCAGCAGCCAAGGGACAGCTTACGAGCAGTACGTC. It encodes CASSQGTAYEQYV.

This clonotype has more than one count but fewer than ten. The chain carries TRBV9 and TRBJ1-1; no definite D call. This CDR3 has 13 residues. Germline CDR1 is SGDLS and CDR2 is YYNGEE. V lost 3 bases, J lost 8 bases, and 14 bases lay in between. CDR3: CASSEMGGPEAFF. Written as DNA, the CDR3 is TGTGCCAGCAGCGAAATGGGAGGACCCGAAGCTTTCTTT. Full variable domain (missing parts from reference TRBV9 and TRBJ1-1): DSGVTQTPKHLITATGQRVTLRCSPRSGDLSVYWYQQSLDQGLQFLIQYYNGEERAKGNILERFSAQQFPDLHSELNLSSLELGDSALYFCASSEMGGPEAFFGQGTRLTVV.

This clonotype was seen only a few times. The V gene is TRBV12-5, the J gene TRBJ2-5; maybe TRBD1 (5 bases). The CDR3 length is 16 residues. In germline, CDR1 is LGHNT, CDR2 FRNRAP. Trimming left V 1 base short and J 2 bases short, with 14 bases between. The CDR3: CASGLGTRQIQETQYF. The DNA of the CDR3 is TGTGCTAGTGGTTTGGGGACAAGACAGATTCAAGAGACCCAGTACTTC.

This clonotype was observed many times. The chain employs TRBV7-6 and TRBJ1-1; maybe TRBD1 (6 bases). CDR1 is SGHVS and CDR2 is FNYEAQ in the germline V gene. The CDR3 contains 14 residues. With 5 bases removed from V and 3 bases from J, the gap between germline ends came to 13 bases. DNA for the CDR3: TGTGCCAGCAGCCCAGGGGACGTGGACACTGAAGCTTTCTTT. It is translated as CASSPGDVDTEAFF.

This clonotype was seen at least ten times. This chain joins TRBV7-9 and TRBJ1-1; D may be TRBD1 (5 bases). The germline CDR1 and CDR2 sequences are SEHNR and FQNEAQ (reference sequence). This CDR3 has 13 residues. V lost 6 bases and J 0 bases, leaving 8 bases between the germline ends. DNA for the CDR3: TGTGCCAGCAGTACAGGTCTGAACACTGAAGCTTTCTTT. It translates to CASSTGLNTEAFF. Combining the CDR3 with reference TRBV7-9 and TRBJ1-1 gives the whole variable domain DTGVSQNPRHKITKRGQNVTFRCDPISEHNRLYWYRQTLGQGPEFLTYFQNEAQLEKSRLLSDRFSAERPKGSFSTLEIQRTEQGDSAMYLCASSTGLNTEAFFGQGTRLTVV.

This clonotype has only a few counts. V and J are TRBV13 and TRBJ2-2, with no clear D. Germline V gene lookup returns CDR1 PRHDT and CDR2 FYEKMQ (reference sequence). Trimming took off 3 bases at V and 4 bases at J, with 9 bases between the two ends. The CDR3 covers 14 residues. The CDR3 region has the DNA TGTGCCAGCAGCTTCTTTGGCGGCACCGGGGAGCTGTTTTTT. It translates to CASSFFGGTGELFF.

The chain combines TRBV5-1 with TRBJ2-5; possibly TRBD1 for D (6 bases). The CDR3 runs to 15 residues. Germline V gene lookup returns CDR1 SGHRS and CDR2 YFSETQ. V gave up 2 bases and J gave up 2 bases, with 13 bases separating them. CDR3 sequence: CASSFGQPHQETQYF. The CDR3 DNA reads TGCGCCAGCAGCTTCGGACAGCCCCATCAAGAGACCCAGTACTTC.

This clonotype was recorded a few times. V usage is TRBV12-3 or TRBV12-4 and J usage is TRBJ2-1; D gene unclear. Trimming took off 3 bases at V and 6 bases at J, with 15 bases between the two ends. This CDR3 has 15 residues. The CDR3 spells CASSFRPLRFNEQFF. The CDR3 DNA sequence: TGTGCCAGCAGTTTTCGACCCCTACGGTTCAATGAGCAGTTCTTC.

This clonotype was seen many times. The CDR3 sequence: CSIMGASGRYNEQFF. DNA of the CDR3: TGCAGCATTATGGGGGCTAGCGGGAGGTACAATGAGCAGTTCTTC. The V gene is TRBV29-1, the J gene TRBJ2-1; 11 nucleotides match TRBD2. There are 15 residues in the CDR3. V was clipped by 8 bases and J by 4 bases; unmatched bases: 10. The V gene's germline CDR1 is SQVTM and CDR2 ANQGSEA.

This sequence joins TRBV18 and TRBJ2-7; D is ambiguous. V lost 4 bases and J 2 bases, leaving 12 bases between the germline ends. Germline CDR1 reads KGHSH; CDR2 reads LQKENI. The CDR3 covers 14 residues. The CDR3 loop reads CASSLESPPYEQYF. CDR3 sequence (DNA): TGTGCCAGCTCACTGGAGTCTCCCCCCTACGAGCAGTACTTC. Supplemented by reference TRBV18 and TRBJ2-7, the full variable domain reads NAGVMQNPRHLVRRRGQEARLRCSPMKGHSHVYWYRQLPEEGLKFMVYLQKENIIDESGMPKERFSAEFPKEGPSILRIQQVVRGDSAAYFCASSLESPPYEQYFGPGTRLTVT.

This sequence joins TRBV15 and TRBJ2-1; the D gene is possibly TRBD1 (7 bases). The CDR3 is made up of 19 amino acids. The ends were cut back, 4 bases at V and 6 bases at J, with 28 bases in the middle. The germline CDR1 and CDR2 sequences are LNHNV and YYDKDF (reference sequence). CDR3 coding DNA: TGTGCCACCAGCATATCGACTTTACAGGGGCTAGCCGGGGGCAATGAGCAGTTCTTC. The encoded protein is CATSISTLQGLAGGNEQFF.

This clonotype was found a few times. The chain uses TRBV7-9 and TRBJ2-1; 12 bases match TRBD2. This CDR3 contains 15 residues. Germline values: CDR1 SEHNR, CDR2 FQNEAQ (reference sequence). After removal of 3 bases from V and 7 bases from J, the junction contained 4 bases not matched to a gene. In nucleotides, the CDR3 is TGTGCCAGCAGCTTCCTAGCGGGAGGGATGAATGAGCAGTTCTTC. Protein: CASSFLAGGMNEQFF. Drawing the rest from reference TRBV7-9 and TRBJ2-1, the complete variable domain is DTGVSQNPRHKITKRGQNVTFRCDPISEHNRLYWYRQTLGQGPEFLTYFQNEAQLEKSRLLSDRFSAERPKGSFSTLEIQRTEQGDSAMYLCASSFLAGGMNEQFFGPGTRLTVL.

This clonotype was counted only a few times. The J gene is TRBJ2-2, the V gene TRBV5-1, with TRBD2 matching over 8 bases. There are 15 residues in the CDR3. V lost 7 bases and J lost 10; bases outside the gene matches: 15. CDR1 is SGHRS, CDR2 YFSETQ, per germline. The CDR3 spells CASSLAVSTPEELFF. CDR3 nucleotide sequence: TGCGCCAGCTCACTAGCGGTGTCAACACCGGAGGAGCTGTTTTTT.

The chain employs TRBV7-2 and TRBJ1-2; D is possibly TRBD1 (5 bases). From germline, CDR1 is SGHTA and CDR2 FQGNSA. Trimming removed 8 bases from V and 3 bases from J, with 16 bases in between. The CDR3 runs to 14 residues. CDR3 sequence (DNA): TGTGCCAGCGGTCACGACGGGGCCTACTATGGCTACACCTTC. It encodes CASGHDGAYYGYTF.

This clonotype was picked up many times. The genes are TRBV5-1 and TRBJ2-7; the match to TRBD1 covers 7 bases. This CDR3 contains 13 residues. V gave up 3 bases and J gave up 3 bases; unmatched junction bases: 3. Germline values: CDR1 SGHRS, CDR2 YFSETQ. CDR3 sequence (DNA): TGCGCCAGCAGCTGGGACAGCCTCTACGAGCAGTACTTC. It translates to CASSWDSLYEQYF.